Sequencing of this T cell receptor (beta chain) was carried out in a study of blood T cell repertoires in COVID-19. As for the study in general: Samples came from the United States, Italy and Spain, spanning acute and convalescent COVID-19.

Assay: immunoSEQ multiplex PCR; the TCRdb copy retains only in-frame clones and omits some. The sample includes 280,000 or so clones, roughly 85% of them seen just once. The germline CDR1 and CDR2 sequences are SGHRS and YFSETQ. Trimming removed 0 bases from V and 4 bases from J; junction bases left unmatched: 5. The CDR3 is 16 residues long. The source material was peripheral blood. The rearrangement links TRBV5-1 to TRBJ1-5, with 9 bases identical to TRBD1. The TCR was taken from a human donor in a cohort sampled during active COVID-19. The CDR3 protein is CASSLGAGTGNQPQHF. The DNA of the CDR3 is TGCGCCAGCAGCTTGGGGGCCGGGACAGGGAATCAGCCCCAGCATTTT.